What follows are 29 T cell receptor beta chains derived from one specimen sequenced in a study of ipilimumab plus nivolumab after autologous stem cell transplantation. Here immunoSEQ multiplex PCR was the method, and the copy in TCRdb shows in-frame clones only, minus some. The sample lists 15,000 to 20,000 clones, 70% to 90% seen once, with roughly a fifth in the top ten. The input for sequencing was PBMCs, taken in a trial of ipilimumab plus nivolumab as post-transplant consolidation. The receptors originated from a male donor with diffuse large B-cell lymphoma.

The V gene is TRBV9, the J gene TRBJ2-1; D is uncertain. Germline CDR1 and CDR2: SGDLS and YYNGEE. The CDR3 spans 14 residues. The V and J ends lost 3 bases and 7 bases respectively, with 14 bases between them. CDR3 in amino acids: CASSEAPIGNEQFF. For the CDR3, the DNA is TGTGCCAGCAGCGAAGCCCCAATCGGGAATGAGCAGTTCTTC.

The chain links TRBV5-6 to TRBJ2-1; TRBD2 matches 9 bases. From germline, CDR1 is SGHDT and CDR2 YYEEEE. V lost 5 bases, J lost 3 bases, and 15 bases stayed unmatched. The CDR3 has 18 amino acids. The CDR3 here is CASSSTGRREGLYNEQFF. In nucleotides, the CDR3 is TGTGCCAGCAGTTCCACCGGAAGGCGGGAGGGCCTCTACAATGAGCAGTTCTTC.

J is TRBJ1-2 and V is TRBV6-6, with TRBD1 identical over 10 bases. V shed 4 bases, J shed 10 bases, and the junction held 12 bases outside the gene matches. From germline, CDR1 is MNHNY and CDR2 SVGAGI (reference sequence). The CDR3 consists of 15 residues. CDR3 region: CASSSPDRGLGYYTF. CDR3 nucleotides: TGTGCCAGCAGTTCCCCGGACAGGGGGTTGGGGTACTACACCTTC.

This chain uses TRBV19 with TRBJ2-1, with 8 positions matching TRBD1. Trimming removed 3 bases from V and 10 bases from J; junction bases left unmatched: 11. CDR1 LNHDA and CDR2 SQIVND come from the germline V gene (reference sequence). The CDR3 is 15 amino acids. CDR3 loop: CASSMQGAASLEQFF. In DNA, the CDR3 is TGTGCCAGTAGTATGCAGGGGGCTGCCTCTCTGGAGCAGTTCTTC.

The CDR3 spells CASNFWQQETQYF. The CDR3 region has the DNA TGTGCCAGCAATTTTTGGCAGCAAGAGACCCAGTACTTC. The chain uses TRBV2 and TRBJ2-5; D is ambiguous. Germline CDR1 is SNHLY and CDR2 is FYNNEI. Trimming took off 7 bases at V and 2 bases at J, with 11 bases between the two ends. The CDR3 sequence is 13 residues long.

This chain links TRBV14 with TRBJ1-2; D is ambiguous. Trimming stripped 2 bases from V and 2 bases from J, with 12 bases between. The CDR3 has 15 residues. Germline V gene lookup returns CDR1 SGHDN and CDR2 FVKESK. In DNA, the CDR3 is TGTGCCAGCAGCCAACCAGGAAGCCTAAACTATGGCTACACCTTC. Its translation is CASSQPGSLNYGYTF. Full variable domain (remainder filled in from reference TRBV14 and TRBJ1-2): EAGVTQFPSHSVIEKGQTVTLRCDPISGHDNLYWYRRVMGKEIKFLLHFVKESKQDESGMPNNRFLAERTGGTYSTLKVQPAELEDSGVYFCASSQPGSLNYGYTFGSGTRLTVV.

The DNA of the CDR3 is TGTGCCAGCAGTATTGAATCGGGACCGGCCCGTACTAGGCAAGCTTTCTTT. It translates to CASSIESGPARTRQAFF. This chain uses TRBV2 with TRBJ1-1; perhaps TRBD1 as D (5 bases). There are 17 residues in the CDR3. The germline gives CDR1 SNHLY, CDR2 FYNNEI. V lost 5 bases to trimming and J lost 9 bases, with 28 bases between them.

This chain uses TRBV9 with TRBJ2-1; 7 nucleotides align to TRBD2. CDR3 length equals 15 residues. J lost 0 bases, V lost 2 bases, and 2 bases had no gene match. Germline loops: CDR1 SGDLS, CDR2 YYNGEE. DNA of the CDR3: TGTGCCAGCAGCGTTGCGGGAGTCTCCTACAATGAGCAGTTCTTC. Translated, it gives CASSVAGVSYNEQFF.

The chain links TRBV7-9 to TRBJ2-3, with D possibly matching TRBD2 (7 bases). Germline V lookup: CDR1 SEHNR, CDR2 FQNEAQ (reference sequence). V lost 5 bases to trimming and J lost 3 bases, with 12 bases between them. This CDR3 spans 14 amino acids. In DNA form, the CDR3 reads TGTGCCAGCAGCCCCCGGGGGGCAACAGATACGCAGTATTTT. It is translated as CASSPRGATDTQYF. Drawing the rest from reference TRBV7-9 and TRBJ2-3, the complete variable domain is DTGVSQNPRHKITKRGQNVTFRCDPISEHNRLYWYRQTLGQGPEFLTYFQNEAQLEKSRLLSDRFSAERPKGSFSTLEIQRTEQGDSAMYLCASSPRGATDTQYFGPGTRLTVL.

The chain joins TRBV7-3 to TRBJ2-5; TRBD1 might be the D (6 bases). The germline V gene encodes CDR1 SGHTA and CDR2 FQGTGA. Trimming cost V 3 bases and J 3 bases, with 8 bases left between them. CDR3 length: 13 residues. The CDR3 DNA is TGTGCCAGCAGCTTGACAGGAGAAGAGACCCAGTACTTC. This translates into CASSLTGEETQYF.

The chain has TRBV9 and TRBJ1-4; D might be TRBD1 (5 bases). This CDR3 is 15 amino acids long. Germline values: CDR1 SGDLS, CDR2 YYNGEE. V was shortened by 2 bases and J by 0 bases, with 8 bases between the two germline ends. CDR3 sequence: CASSVSGTTNEKLFF. CDR3 sequence (DNA): TGTGCCAGCAGCGTGTCAGGGACAACTAATGAAAAACTGTTTTTT.

J is TRBJ2-7 and V is TRBV5-4, with TRBD2 identical over 9 bases. Trimming removed 4 bases from V and 0 bases from J; junction bases left unmatched: 5. Germline CDR1 and CDR2: SGHNT and YYREEE (reference sequence). This CDR3 is 15 amino acids long. CDR3 DNA: TGTGCCAGCAGCCTAGCGGGGTCCCTCTCCTACGAGCAGTACTTC. It specifies CASSLAGSLSYEQYF.

The chain recombines TRBV11-3 with TRBJ1-1; 7 bases fit TRBD1. Germline trimming cut 4 bases from V and 10 bases from J; bases unmatched to any gene: 9. The CDR3 extends over 13 amino acids. Looked up from germline, CDR1 is SGHNT and CDR2 is YENEEA. As DNA, the CDR3 is TGTGCCAGCAGCTCCACCGGGACAGTAATAGCTTTCTTT. Translation: CASSSTGTVIAFF.

A single count supports this clone. The chain joins TRBV27 to TRBJ2-5; D gene unclear. The CDR3 loop spans 13 amino acids. The V end lost 2 bases, the J end lost 3 bases, and 7 bases lay between the germline ends. Germline CDR1 MNHEY, CDR2 SMNVEV (reference sequence). CDR3 DNA: TGTGCCAGCAGTTTAGTGGTAAAAGAGACCCAGTACTTC. Protein: CASSLVVKETQYF.

CDR3 in amino acids: CASSLFGGVGNTEAFF. The CDR3 DNA sequence: TGCGCCAGCAGCTTGTTTGGGGGTGTGGGAAACACTGAAGCTTTCTTT. The J gene is TRBJ1-1, the V gene TRBV5-1; tentative D call: TRBD1 (5 bases). The V end lost 1 base, the J end lost 2 bases, and 15 bases lay between the germline ends. Germline-derived CDR1 and CDR2 are SGHRS and YFSETQ. The length of the CDR3 is 16 residues. The entire variable domain, with the rest obtained from reference TRBV5-1 and TRBJ1-1, is as follows: KAGVTQTPRYLIKTRGQQVTLSCSPISGHRSVSWYQQTPGQGLQFLFEYFSETQRNKGNFPGRFSGRQFSNSRSEMNVSTLELGDSALYLCASSLFGGVGNTEAFFGQGTRLTVV.

CDR3 nucleotide sequence: TGTGCCAGCAGCTTAATGGAAAACACCATATATTTT. Its translation is CASSLMENTIYF. The chain links TRBV7-8 to TRBJ1-3; D not certain. With 2 bases removed from V and 6 bases from J, the gap between germline ends came to 5 bases. The germline V gene encodes CDR1 SGHVS and CDR2 FQNEAQ. This CDR3 is built from 12 residues.

V is TRBV9 and J is TRBJ2-7, with 9 bases matching TRBD2. The CDR3 length is 13 residues. The junction had 5 bases not matched to a gene; V was cut back by 4 bases and J by 6 bases. CDR1 is SGDLS, CDR2 YYNGEE, per germline. CDR3 nucleotides: TGTGCCAGCAGCTCTAGCGGGATGGGCGAGCAGTACTTC. Its protein product is CASSSSGMGEQYF. The full variable domain, with the rest looked up from reference TRBV9 and TRBJ2-7, is DSGVTQTPKHLITATGQRVTLRCSPRSGDLSVYWYQQSLDQGLQFLIQYYNGEERAKGNILERFSAQQFPDLHSELNLSSLELGDSALYFCASSSSGMGEQYFGPGTRLTVT.

The rearrangement joins TRBV7-9 to TRBJ1-2; the match to TRBD1 covers 7 bases. The V gene's germline CDR1 is SEHNR and CDR2 FQNEAQ (reference sequence). The length of the CDR3 is 14 residues. With V trimmed by 5 bases and J by 6 bases, 9 bases remained unmatched. CDR3 sequence reads: CASSLSTGTNGYTF. CDR3 bases: TGTGCCAGCAGCCTTTCGACAGGGACGAATGGCTACACCTTC. Full variable domain (outside the CDR3, taken from reference TRBV7-9 and TRBJ1-2): DTGVSQNPRHKITKRGQNVTFRCDPISEHNRLYWYRQTLGQGPEFLTYFQNEAQLEKSRLLSDRFSAERPKGSFSTLEIQRTEQGDSAMYLCASSLSTGTNGYTFGSGTRLTVV.

The J gene is TRBJ2-7, the V gene TRBV18; tentative D call: TRBD2 (5 bases). The germline V gene has CDR1 KGHSH and CDR2 LQKENI. The CDR3 is 14 residues long. Trimming took 5 bases from V and 6 from J, leaving 17 bases between them. CDR3 coding DNA: TGTGCCAGCTCAGCTAATCCGGGAACCTCCGAGCAGTACTTC. Its protein is CASSANPGTSEQYF.

J is TRBJ2-7 and V is TRBV9; the match to TRBD2 covers 9 bases. This CDR3 has 15 residues. Germline CDR1 and CDR2: SGDLS and YYNGEE. The V gene end was trimmed by 3 bases and the J gene end by 3 bases; junction bases not matched to a gene: 7. The CDR3 DNA is TGTGCCAGCAGCGGTGTTAGCGGGGGAAACTACGAGCAGTACTTC. This codes for CASSGVSGGNYEQYF.

The chain has TRBV27 and TRBJ2-5; possible D gene TRBD2, 7 bases. From germline, CDR1 is MNHEY and CDR2 SMNVEV (reference sequence). The CDR3 has 19 residues. The germline V and J ends were trimmed by 1 base and 3 bases, with 24 bases remaining between them. CDR3 region: CASSLFSRGAKAPKETQYF. CDR3 DNA sequence: TGTGCCAGCAGTTTATTCTCACGGGGGGCGAAGGCTCCCAAAGAGACCCAGTACTTC.

V and J are TRBV7-2 and TRBJ1-5; D might be TRBD1 (6 bases). The CDR3 spans 15 residues. CDR1 and CDR2 from the germline V gene are SGHTA and FQGNSA. V lost 1 base to trimming and J lost 6 bases, with 13 bases between them. The CDR3 protein is CASSLEQGPSQPQHF. CDR3 nucleotides: TGTGCCAGCAGCTTAGAGCAGGGGCCGTCTCAGCCCCAGCATTTT.

CDR3 sequence reads: CASSPGTGDYGYTF. CDR3 in DNA: TGTGCCAGCAGCCCCGGGACAGGGGACTATGGCTACACCTTC. This chain uses TRBV7-2 with TRBJ1-2, with 10 bases fitting TRBD1. The junction had 3 bases not matched to a gene; V was cut back by 5 bases and J by 3 bases. The CDR3 consists of 14 residues. Germline assignment: CDR1 SGHTA and CDR2 FQGNSA. Using reference TRBV7-2 and TRBJ1-2 for the parts outside the CDR3, the full variable domain is GAGVSQSPSNKVTEKGKDVELRCDPISGHTALYWYRQSLGQGLEFLIYFQGNSAPDKSGLPSDRFSAERTGGSVSTLTIQRTQQEDSAVYLCASSPGTGDYGYTFGSGTRLTVV.

V is TRBV27 and J is TRBJ1-2; D possibly corresponds to TRBD1 (6 bases). V was clipped by 7 bases and J by 5 bases, with 20 bases between them. The germline V gene encodes CDR1 MNHEY and CDR2 SMNVEV (reference sequence). This CDR3 is 15 amino acids long. The chain's CDR3 is CASTTNPTGNYGYTF. CDR3 in DNA: TGTGCCAGCACCACCAACCCCACAGGGAATTATGGCTACACCTTC.

This clone was seen just once. The chain uses TRBV11-3 and TRBJ1-1, with 11 bases fitting TRBD1. V lost 6 bases to trimming and J lost 1 base; unmatched junction nucleotides: 7. This CDR3 is built from 16 residues. The germline CDR1 and CDR2 sequences are SGHNT and YENEEA. CDR3 nucleotides: TGTGCCAGCAGGCCACCGGGACAGGGGGGGAACACTGAAGCTTTCTTT. This codes for CASRPPGQGGNTEAFF. Looking up the rest from reference TRBV11-3 and TRBJ1-1 gives the full variable domain: EAGVVQSPRYKIIEKKQPVAFWCNPISGHNTLYWYLQNLGQGPELLIRYENEEAVDDSQLPKDRFSAERLKGVDSTLKIQPAELGDSAVYLCASRPPGQGGNTEAFFGQGTRLTVV.

As regards this clone: The same CDR3 can be traced to other DNA sequences in this sample. The chain links TRBV7-2 to TRBJ2-7; tentatively, D is TRBD2 (5 bases). V was cut by 7 bases and J by 1 base, with 11 bases left in between. CDR1 and CDR2 from the germline V gene are SGHTA and FQGNSA. The CDR3 has 13 residues. CDR3 amino acids: CASINRESYEQYF. The CDR3 DNA follows: TGTGCCAGCATCAATAGGGAGTCCTACGAGCAGTACTTC.

CDR3 coding DNA: TGTGCCAGCAGCGGGCGGGAAGGTCCCGGGGAGCTGTTTTTT. This sequence encodes CASSGREGPGELFF. The chain couples TRBV7-3 to TRBJ2-2; weak D call: TRBD2 (6 bases). Per the germline V gene, CDR1 is SGHTA and CDR2 is FQGTGA. The V and J ends lost 5 bases and 6 bases respectively, with 13 bases between them. The CDR3 length is 14 residues.

The chain couples TRBV20-1 to TRBJ1-1; D not resolved. The CDR3 loop spans 10 amino acids. Germline CDR1 reads DFQATT; CDR2 reads SNEGSKA (reference sequence). Trimming stripped 6 bases from V and 10 bases from J, with 12 bases between. The CDR3 bases are TGCAGTGCCAGCCTACAAGGAGCTTTCTTT. This gives the protein CSASLQGAFF.

In its sample, this clone was seen once. The V and J genes are TRBV4-2 and TRBJ2-5, with D possibly called TRBD1 or TRBD2 (5 bases each). The last part of the DNA fits TRBJ2-7 better; the J call may be wrong. The CDR3 spans 16 residues. Germline loops: CDR1 LGHNA, CDR2 YNFKEQ. CDR3 nucleotides: TGTGCCAGCAGCCAAATTCAGGGAGACCCCTCCTACGAGCAGTACTTC. It codes for CASSQIQGDPSYEQYF.